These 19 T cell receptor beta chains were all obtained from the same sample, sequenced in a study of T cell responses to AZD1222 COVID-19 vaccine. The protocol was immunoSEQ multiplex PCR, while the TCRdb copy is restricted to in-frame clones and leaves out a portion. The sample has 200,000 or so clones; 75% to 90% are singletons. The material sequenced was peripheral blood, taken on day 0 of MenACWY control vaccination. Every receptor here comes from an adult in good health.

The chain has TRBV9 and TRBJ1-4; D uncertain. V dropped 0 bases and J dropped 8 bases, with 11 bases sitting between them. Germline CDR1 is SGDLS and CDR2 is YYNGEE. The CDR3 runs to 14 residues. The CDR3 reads CASSVGPHPEKLFF. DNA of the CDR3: TGTGCCAGCAGCGTAGGTCCGCACCCCGAAAAACTGTTTTTT.

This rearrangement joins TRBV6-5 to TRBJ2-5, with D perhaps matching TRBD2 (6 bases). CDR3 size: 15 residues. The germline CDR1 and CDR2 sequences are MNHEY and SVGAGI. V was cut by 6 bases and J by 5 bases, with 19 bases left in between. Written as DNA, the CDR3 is TGTGCCAGCAGCCCGACTAGTCCCACTAAGGAGACCCAGTACTTC. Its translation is CASSPTSPTKETQYF.

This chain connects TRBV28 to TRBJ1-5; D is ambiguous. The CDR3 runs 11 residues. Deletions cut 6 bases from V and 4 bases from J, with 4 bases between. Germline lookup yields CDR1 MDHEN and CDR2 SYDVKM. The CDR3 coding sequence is TGTGCCAGCAGCCGAAATCAGCCCCAGCATTTT. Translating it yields CASSRNQPQHF. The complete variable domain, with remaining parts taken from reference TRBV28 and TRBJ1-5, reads DVKVTQSSRYLVKRTGEKVFLECVQDMDHENMFWYRQDPGLGLRLIYFSYDVKMKEKGDIPEGYSVSREKKERFSLILESASTNQTSMYLCASSRNQPQHFGDGTRLSIL.

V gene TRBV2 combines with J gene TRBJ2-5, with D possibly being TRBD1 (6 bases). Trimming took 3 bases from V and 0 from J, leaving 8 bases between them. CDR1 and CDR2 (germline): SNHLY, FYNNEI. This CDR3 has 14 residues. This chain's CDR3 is CASSDQGNQETQYF. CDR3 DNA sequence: TGTGCCAGCAGTGACCAGGGGAACCAAGAGACCCAGTACTTC.

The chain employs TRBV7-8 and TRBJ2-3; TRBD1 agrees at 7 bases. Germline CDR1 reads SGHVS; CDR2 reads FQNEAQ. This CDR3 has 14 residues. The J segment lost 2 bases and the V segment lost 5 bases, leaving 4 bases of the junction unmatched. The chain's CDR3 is CASSTGQVTDTQYF. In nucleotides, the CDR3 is TGTGCCAGCAGCACCGGACAGGTCACAGATACGCAGTATTTT.

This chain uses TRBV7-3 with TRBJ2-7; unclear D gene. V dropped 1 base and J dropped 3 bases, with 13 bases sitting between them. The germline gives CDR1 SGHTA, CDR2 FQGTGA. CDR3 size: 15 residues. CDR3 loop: CASSLSGGSGYEQYF. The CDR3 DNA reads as TGTGCCAGCAGCTTAAGCGGCGGATCCGGCTACGAGCAGTACTTC.

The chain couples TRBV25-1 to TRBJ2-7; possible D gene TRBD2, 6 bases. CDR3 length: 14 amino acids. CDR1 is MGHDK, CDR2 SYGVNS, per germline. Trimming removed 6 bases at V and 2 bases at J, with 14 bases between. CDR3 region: CASSDASATYEQYF. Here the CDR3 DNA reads TGTGCCAGCAGCGATGCTAGCGCTACCTACGAGCAGTACTTC.

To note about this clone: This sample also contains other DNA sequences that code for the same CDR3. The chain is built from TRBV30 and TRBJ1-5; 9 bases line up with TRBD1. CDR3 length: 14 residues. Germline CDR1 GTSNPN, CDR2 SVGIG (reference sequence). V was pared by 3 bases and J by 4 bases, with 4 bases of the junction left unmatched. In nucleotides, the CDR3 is TGTGCCTGGAGCCCGGGACAGGGAAATCAGCCCCAGCATTTT. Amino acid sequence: CAWSPGQGNQPQHF.

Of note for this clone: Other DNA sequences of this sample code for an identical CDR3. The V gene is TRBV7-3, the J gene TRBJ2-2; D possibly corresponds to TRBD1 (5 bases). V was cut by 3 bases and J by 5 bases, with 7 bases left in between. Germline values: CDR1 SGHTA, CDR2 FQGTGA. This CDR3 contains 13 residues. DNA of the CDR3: TGTGCCAGCAGCTTCAGGGATACCGGGGAGCTGTTTTTT. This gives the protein CASSFRDTGELFF. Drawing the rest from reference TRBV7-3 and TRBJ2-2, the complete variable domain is GAGVSQTPSNKVTEKGKYVELRCDPISGHTALYWYRQSLGQGPEFLIYFQGTGAADDSGLPNDRFFAVRPEGSVSTLKIQRTERGDSAVYLCASSFRDTGELFFGEGSRLTVL.

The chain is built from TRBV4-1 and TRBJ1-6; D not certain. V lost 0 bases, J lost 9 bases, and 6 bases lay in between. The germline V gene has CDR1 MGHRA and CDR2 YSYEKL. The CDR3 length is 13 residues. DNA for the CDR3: TGCGCCAGCAGCCAAGAATGGGGTTCACCCCTCCACTTT. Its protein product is CASSQEWGSPLHF.

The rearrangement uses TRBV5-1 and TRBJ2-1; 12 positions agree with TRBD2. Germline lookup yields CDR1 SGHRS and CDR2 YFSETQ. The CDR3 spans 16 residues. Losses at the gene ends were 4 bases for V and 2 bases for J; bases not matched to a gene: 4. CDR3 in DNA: TGCGCCAGCAGCCATGGACTAGCGGGGCCCTACAATGAGCAGTTCTTC. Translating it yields CASSHGLAGPYNEQFF.

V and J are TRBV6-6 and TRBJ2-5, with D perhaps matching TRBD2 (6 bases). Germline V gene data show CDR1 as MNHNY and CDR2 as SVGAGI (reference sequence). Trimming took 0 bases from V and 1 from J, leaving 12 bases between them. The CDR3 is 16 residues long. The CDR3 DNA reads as TGTGCCAGCAGTTACTCCCGCGGGGCGGGCCAAGAGACCCAGTACTTC. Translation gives CASSYSRGAGQETQYF.

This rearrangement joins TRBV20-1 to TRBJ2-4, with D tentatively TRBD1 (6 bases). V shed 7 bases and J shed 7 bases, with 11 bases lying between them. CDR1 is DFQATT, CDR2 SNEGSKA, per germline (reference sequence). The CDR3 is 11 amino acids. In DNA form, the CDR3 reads TGCAGTGTCCCGACAGGCAACATTCAGTACTTC. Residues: CSVPTGNIQYF.

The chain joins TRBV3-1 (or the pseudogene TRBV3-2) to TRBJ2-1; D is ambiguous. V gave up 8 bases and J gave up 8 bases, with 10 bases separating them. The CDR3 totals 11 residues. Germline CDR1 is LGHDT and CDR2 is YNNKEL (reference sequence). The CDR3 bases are TGTGCCAGCGGTGGCTGGGATGAGCAGTTCTTC. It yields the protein CASGGWDEQFF.

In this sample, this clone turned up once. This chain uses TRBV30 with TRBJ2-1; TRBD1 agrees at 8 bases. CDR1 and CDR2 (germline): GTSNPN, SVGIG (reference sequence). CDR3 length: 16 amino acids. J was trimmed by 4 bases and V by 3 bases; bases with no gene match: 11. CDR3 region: CAWSPWRRGHYNEQFF. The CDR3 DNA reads TGTGCCTGGAGCCCCTGGCGCAGGGGGCATTACAATGAGCAGTTCTTC.

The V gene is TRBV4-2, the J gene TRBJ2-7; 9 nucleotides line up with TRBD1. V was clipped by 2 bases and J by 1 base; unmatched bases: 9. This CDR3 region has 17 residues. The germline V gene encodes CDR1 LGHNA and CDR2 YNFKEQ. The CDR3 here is CASSQPLGTGTSYEQYF. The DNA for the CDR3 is TGTGCCAGCAGCCAACCTCTCGGGACAGGGACATCCTACGAGCAGTACTTC.

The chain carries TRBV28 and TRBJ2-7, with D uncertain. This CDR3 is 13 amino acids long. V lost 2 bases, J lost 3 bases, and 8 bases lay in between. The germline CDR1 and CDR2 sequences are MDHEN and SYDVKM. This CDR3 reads CASSLARSYEQYF. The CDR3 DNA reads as TGTGCCAGCAGTTTAGCCAGGAGCTACGAGCAGTACTTC.

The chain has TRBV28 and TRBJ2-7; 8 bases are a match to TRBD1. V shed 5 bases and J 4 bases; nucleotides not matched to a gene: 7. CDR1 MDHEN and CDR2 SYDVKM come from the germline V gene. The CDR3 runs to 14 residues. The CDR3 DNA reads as TGTGCCAGCAGTACCGGACAGGGTGCTTACGAGCAGTACTTC. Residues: CASSTGQGAYEQYF.

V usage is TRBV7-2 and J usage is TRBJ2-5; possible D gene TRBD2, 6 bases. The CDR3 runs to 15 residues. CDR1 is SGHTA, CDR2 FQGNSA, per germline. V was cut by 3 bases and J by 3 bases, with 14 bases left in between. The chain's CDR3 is CASSFSSGQKETQYF. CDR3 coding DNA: TGTGCCAGCAGCTTTTCAAGCGGGCAAAAAGAGACCCAGTACTTC.